Listed below are T cell receptor beta chains from one sample, sequenced in a study of CD8 T cells in Susac syndrome. A single record per CDR3 protein comes from TCRdb applying MiXCR to the immunoSEQ multiplex PCR reads. The data hold under 200,000 distinct CDR3 sequences, with approximately 94% observed a single time. The sequencing sample was made of CD4+ T cells from PBMCs. Source of these receptors: a human donor with Susac syndrome. Both conserved end residues are part of each CDR3. Each record gives: V gene, J gene, D gene, clone size, CDR3 protein, CDR3 DNA. A D gene is named only where the DNA matches it firmly. Some rows mark clone size as missing; the rest say once, few, many or name a class of expanded clone.

V gene: TRBV30; J gene: TRBJ2-1; D gene: NA; clone size: NA; CDR3 protein: CAWSSGDYNEQFF; CDR3 DNA: TGTGCCTGGAGTTCGGGGGACTACAATGAGCAGTTCTTC
V gene: TRBV19; J gene: TRBJ1-1; D gene: NA; clone size: NA; CDR3 protein: CASRLGTLLNTEAFF; CDR3 DNA: TGTGCCAGTAGACTCGGGACACTCCTGAACACTGAAGCTTTCTTT
V gene: TRBV19; J gene: TRBJ2-7; D gene: NA; clone size: NA; CDR3 protein: CASTRTDRAYEQYF; CDR3 DNA: TGTGCCAGTACCCGGACGGATCGGGCATACGAGCAGTACTTC
V gene: TRBV2; J gene: TRBJ1-1; D gene: NA; clone size: NA; CDR3 protein: CASSVGAGTEAFF; CDR3 DNA: TGTGCCAGCAGTGTAGGGGCAGGGACTGAAGCTTTCTTT
V gene: TRBV18; J gene: TRBJ2-1; D gene: NA; clone size: NA; CDR3 protein: CASSPEYNEQFF; CDR3 DNA: TGTGCCAGCTCACCAGAATACAATGAGCAGTTCTTC
V gene: TRBV10-2; J gene: TRBJ2-3; D gene: TRBD2; clone size: NA; CDR3 protein: CASTQLAVTDTQYF; CDR3 DNA: TGCGCCAGCACCCAGCTAGCGGTCACAGATACGCAGTATTTT
V gene: TRBV7-9; J gene: TRBJ2-7; D gene: TRBD2; clone size: NA; CDR3 protein: CASSFGTSAYEQYF; CDR3 DNA: TGTGCCAGCAGCTTCGGGACTAGCGCCTACGAGCAGTACTTC
V gene: TRBV9; J gene: TRBJ1-6; D gene: NA; clone size: once; CDR3 protein: CASSVGAVGSPLHF; CDR3 DNA: TGTGCCAGCAGCGTAGGGGCAGTTGGTTCACCCCTCCACTTT
V gene: TRBV20-1; J gene: TRBJ2-5; D gene: NA; clone size: NA; CDR3 protein: CSAMTGTQQETQYF; CDR3 DNA: TGCAGTGCCATGACCGGGACGCAACAGGAGACCCAGTACTTC
V gene: TRBV29-1; J gene: TRBJ2-1; D gene: TRBD1; clone size: NA; CDR3 protein: CSGGTGGYNEQFF; CDR3 DNA: TGCAGCGGGGGGACAGGGGGATACAATGAGCAGTTCTTC
V gene: TRBV5-6; J gene: TRBJ2-3; D gene: NA; clone size: NA; CDR3 protein: CASSSEGTQYF; CDR3 DNA: TGTGCCAGCAGCTCGGAGGGTACGCAGTATTTT
V gene: TRBV12-3/TRBV12-4; J gene: TRBJ2-3; D gene: TRBD2; clone size: NA; CDR3 protein: CASSFPSGGGTSTDTQYF; CDR3 DNA: TGTGCCAGCAGTTTTCCTAGCGGGGGGGGGACTAGCACAGATACGCAGTATTTT
V gene: TRBV6-2/TRBV6-3; J gene: TRBJ2-1; D gene: TRBD2; clone size: NA; CDR3 protein: CASSYPGLGGYNEQFF; CDR3 DNA: TGTGCCAGCAGTTACCCGGGATTGGGGGGGTACAATGAGCAGTTCTTC
V gene: TRBV9; J gene: TRBJ1-2; D gene: NA; clone size: NA; CDR3 protein: CASSVARERYGYTF; CDR3 DNA: TGTGCCAGCAGCGTAGCTAGGGAGCGCTATGGCTACACCTTC
V gene: TRBV7-2; J gene: TRBJ1-6; D gene: NA; clone size: NA; CDR3 protein: CASSLDGPGNSPLHF; CDR3 DNA: TGTGCCAGCAGCTTAGACGGACCTGGGAATTCACCCCTCCACTTT
V gene: TRBV20-1; J gene: TRBJ2-5; D gene: TRBD2; clone size: NA; CDR3 protein: CSAPPTSGAQETQYF; CDR3 DNA: TGCAGTGCTCCACCGACTAGCGGGGCACAAGAGACCCAGTACTTC
V gene: TRBV12-3/TRBV12-4; J gene: TRBJ2-3; D gene: TRBD2; clone size: once; CDR3 protein: CASSFTAGASTDTQYF; CDR3 DNA: TGTGCCAGCAGTTTTACAGCGGGAGCTAGCACAGATACGCAGTATTTT
V gene: TRBV7-9; J gene: TRBJ1-1; D gene: NA; clone size: NA; CDR3 protein: CASSFHGNTEAFF; CDR3 DNA: TGTGCCAGCAGCTTCCATGGTAACACTGAAGCTTTCTTT
V gene: TRBV14; J gene: TRBJ1-4; D gene: NA; clone size: NA; CDR3 protein: CASSELLQGLNEKLFF; CDR3 DNA: TGTGCCAGCAGCGAGCTACTACAGGGACTTAATGAAAAACTGTTTTTT
V gene: TRBV2; J gene: TRBJ1-2; D gene: NA; clone size: NA; CDR3 protein: CASGTDGSYGYTF; CDR3 DNA: TGTGCCAGCGGGACGGACGGCAGCTATGGCTACACCTTC
V gene: TRBV20-1; J gene: TRBJ2-2; D gene: TRBD1; clone size: NA; CDR3 protein: CSARLQGFGELFF; CDR3 DNA: TGCAGTGCTAGATTACAGGGGTTCGGGGAGCTGTTTTTT
V gene: TRBV13; J gene: TRBJ2-5; D gene: NA; clone size: NA; CDR3 protein: CASSKLQALSIETQYF; CDR3 DNA: TGTGCCAGCAGCAAGCTCCAGGCCTTGTCAATAGAGACCCAGTACTTC
V gene: TRBV20-1; J gene: TRBJ2-7; D gene: NA; clone size: NA; CDR3 protein: CSAKGGAPAWEQYF; CDR3 DNA: TGCAGTGCTAAGGGGGGGGCCCCTGCTTGGGAGCAGTACTTC
V gene: TRBV4-3; J gene: TRBJ2-3; D gene: TRBD2; clone size: NA; CDR3 protein: CASSQAGSSGGAGTDTQYF; CDR3 DNA: TGCGCCAGCAGCCAAGCTGGGTCTAGCGGGGGGGCGGGCACAGATACGCAGTATTTT
V gene: TRBV20-1; J gene: TRBJ2-5; D gene: NA; clone size: NA; CDR3 protein: CSARARVQETQYF; CDR3 DNA: TGCAGTGCTAGAGCGCGAGTACAAGAGACCCAGTACTTC
V gene: TRBV7-3; J gene: TRBJ2-1; D gene: TRBD2; clone size: NA; CDR3 protein: CASSPGLAGYTEQFF; CDR3 DNA: TGTGCCAGCAGCCCTGGACTAGCGGGGTATACTGAGCAGTTCTTC
V gene: TRBV12-3/TRBV12-4; J gene: TRBJ2-2; D gene: NA; clone size: NA; CDR3 protein: CASSPHAGGELFF; CDR3 DNA: TGTGCCAGCAGTCCCCATGCGGGCGGGGAGCTGTTTTTT
V gene: TRBV6-5; J gene: TRBJ1-2; D gene: NA; clone size: NA; CDR3 protein: CASDGDYGYTF; CDR3 DNA: TGTGCCAGCGACGGGGACTATGGCTACACCTTC
V gene: TRBV7-2; J gene: TRBJ2-5; D gene: NA; clone size: NA; CDR3 protein: CASSLALSRETQYF; CDR3 DNA: TGTGCCAGCAGCTTAGCCCTCAGCCGAGAGACCCAGTACTTC
V gene: TRBV5-1; J gene: TRBJ1-5; D gene: TRBD1; clone size: NA; CDR3 protein: CASSLDGQGGNQPQHF; CDR3 DNA: TGCGCCAGCAGCTTGGACGGACAGGGGGGCAATCAGCCCCAGCATTTT
V gene: TRBV11-3; J gene: TRBJ2-1; D gene: TRBD2; clone size: NA; CDR3 protein: CASSAGTSGSGEQFF; CDR3 DNA: TGTGCCAGCAGCGCCGGGACTAGCGGGAGTGGTGAGCAGTTCTTC
V gene: TRBV5-6; J gene: TRBJ2-7; D gene: NA; clone size: once; CDR3 protein: CASSPPGINEQYF; CDR3 DNA: TGTGCCAGCAGCCCCCCCGGGATTAACGAGCAGTACTTC
V gene: TRBV29-1; J gene: TRBJ2-5; D gene: NA; clone size: NA; CDR3 protein: CSVRGVLGGTQYF; CDR3 DNA: TGCAGCGTTCGGGGCGTTCTCGGGGGGACCCAGTACTTC
V gene: TRBV12-3/TRBV12-4; J gene: TRBJ2-1; D gene: NA; clone size: NA; CDR3 protein: CASSFGPISYNEQFF; CDR3 DNA: TGTGCCAGCAGTTTCGGGCCGATCTCCTACAATGAGCAGTTCTTC
V gene: TRBV3-1; J gene: TRBJ2-5; D gene: TRBD1; clone size: NA; CDR3 protein: CASSQGDRGWKTQYF; CDR3 DNA: TGTGCCAGCAGCCAAGGGGACAGGGGCTGGAAGACCCAGTACTTC
V gene: TRBV4-2; J gene: TRBJ1-1; D gene: TRBD1; clone size: once; CDR3 protein: CASSQVSGTGPNEKAFF; CDR3 DNA: TGTGCCAGCAGCCAAGTTTCCGGGACAGGCCCGAACGAAAAAGCTTTCTTT
V gene: TRBV27; J gene: TRBJ2-7; D gene: NA; clone size: NA; CDR3 protein: CASSPNFVGEQYF; CDR3 DNA: TGTGCCAGCAGTCCCAATTTCGTAGGAGAGCAGTACTTC
V gene: TRBV5-1; J gene: TRBJ2-7; D gene: TRBD1; clone size: NA; CDR3 protein: CASSLPGQGLRQYF; CDR3 DNA: TGCGCCAGCAGCTTGCCGGGACAGGGGCTTCGGCAGTACTTC
V gene: TRBV4-1; J gene: TRBJ1-2; D gene: NA; clone size: NA; CDR3 protein: CASSQDSQGRSYGYTF; CDR3 DNA: TGCGCCAGCAGCCAAGATTCCCAGGGGCGCAGCTATGGCTACACCTTC
V gene: TRBV2; J gene: TRBJ1-1; D gene: TRBD1; clone size: few; CDR3 protein: CASREQGAATEAFF; CDR3 DNA: TGTGCCAGCAGGGAACAGGGGGCGGCCACTGAAGCTTTCTTT
V gene: TRBV28; J gene: TRBJ1-1; D gene: TRBD1; clone size: NA; CDR3 protein: CASSRQGVPNTEAFF; CDR3 DNA: TGTGCCAGCAGCCGACAGGGGGTCCCGAACACTGAAGCTTTCTTT
V gene: TRBV6-6; J gene: TRBJ1-2; D gene: NA; clone size: NA; CDR3 protein: CASTMDRANYGYTF; CDR3 DNA: TGTGCCAGCACCATGGACAGAGCTAACTATGGCTACACCTTC
V gene: TRBV29-1; J gene: TRBJ2-2; D gene: NA; clone size: NA; CDR3 protein: CSVERGRGTGNTGELFF; CDR3 DNA: TGCAGCGTTGAAAGGGGGCGCGGGACTGGGAACACCGGGGAGCTGTTTTTT
V gene: TRBV20-1; J gene: TRBJ2-4; D gene: TRBD1; clone size: once; CDR3 protein: CSARGTGPGNIQYF; CDR3 DNA: TGCAGTGCTAGAGGGACAGGGCCGGGAAACATTCAGTACTTC
V gene: TRBV11-2; J gene: TRBJ2-1; D gene: NA; clone size: NA; CDR3 protein: CASSRTVGGLGFF; CDR3 DNA: TGTGCCAGCAGCCGGACTGTAGGGGGTTTGGGGTTCTTC
V gene: TRBV5-1; J gene: TRBJ2-3; D gene: TRBD2; clone size: NA; CDR3 protein: CASSLVGGGASDTQYF; CDR3 DNA: TGCGCCAGCAGCTTGGTCGGCGGGGGGGCAAGTGATACGCAGTATTTT
V gene: TRBV16; J gene: TRBJ1-6; D gene: NA; clone size: once; CDR3 protein: CASSQSRADSPLHF; CDR3 DNA: TGTGCCAGCAGCCAAAGCAGGGCGGACTCACCCCTCCACTTT
V gene: TRBV5-1; J gene: TRBJ2-1; D gene: TRBD1; clone size: NA; CDR3 protein: CASSPGTGPPYNEQFF; CDR3 DNA: TGCGCCAGCAGCCCAGGGACAGGGCCGCCCTACAATGAGCAGTTCTTC
V gene: TRBV29-1; J gene: TRBJ2-4; D gene: NA; clone size: NA; CDR3 protein: CSVDTQNIQYF; CDR3 DNA: TGCAGCGTTGATACGCAAAACATTCAGTACTTC
V gene: TRBV20-1; J gene: TRBJ2-5; D gene: TRBD1; clone size: NA; CDR3 protein: CSANRDRGRRETQYF; CDR3 DNA: TGCAGTGCCAACCGGGACAGGGGGCGTCGGGAGACCCAGTACTTC
V gene: TRBV12-3/TRBV12-4; J gene: TRBJ2-1; D gene: TRBD2; clone size: once; CDR3 protein: CASSGSGGNNEQFF; CDR3 DNA: TGTGCCAGCAGCGGTAGCGGGGGAAACAATGAGCAGTTCTTC
V gene: TRBV29-1; J gene: TRBJ2-1; D gene: NA; clone size: NA; CDR3 protein: CSGETHSYNEQFF; CDR3 DNA: TGCAGCGGGGAGACCCACTCCTACAATGAGCAGTTCTTC
V gene: TRBV5-6; J gene: TRBJ1-5; D gene: NA; clone size: NA; CDR3 protein: CASSFVEGPQHF; CDR3 DNA: TGTGCCAGCAGCTTCGTCGAGGGGCCCCAGCATTTT